This T cell receptor beta chain came from a study of cytomegalovirus exposure and HLA in healthy donors. Primers for the PCR totalled 60 Vbeta and 13 Jbeta. Here immunoSEQ multiplex PCR was the method, and the copy in TCRdb shows in-frame clones only, minus some. The sample yields some 120,000 clones, about three quarters seen once. Trimming removed 5 bases from V and 4 bases from J; junction bases left unmatched: 11. This CDR3 comprises 17 residues. Germline CDR1 MDHEN, CDR2 SYDVKM. The origin of this receptor is a human donor in good health. Sequenced sample: PBMCs. This sequence joins TRBV28 and TRBJ2-3; 11 bases match TRBD2. This chain's CDR3 is CASSRVAGGRLADTQYF. The CDR3 DNA sequence: TGTGCCAGCAGTCGGGTAGCGGGGGGGCGGCTTGCAGATACGCAGTATTTT.